These 10 T cell receptor beta chains came from one sample sequenced in a study of Graves' ophthalmopathy and Graves' hyperthyroidism. Amplification of the TCR beta CDR3 regions used RNA transcripts (as template). Second-round multiplex PCR followed a first-round RT-PCR using HTBI primers. Each CDR3 protein gets one entry after TCRdb re-called the multiplex PCR reads with MiXCR. The data show about 480,000 distinct CDR3 sequences, about 15% seen once. The sample was blood. The receptors were sampled from a woman under 40 with Graves' ophthalmopathy.

At least ten counts were recorded for this clonotype. This rearrangement joins TRBV29-1 to TRBJ1-2; unclear D gene. Germline CDR1 SQVTM, CDR2 ANQGSEA. V lost 6 bases and J 2 bases, leaving 10 bases between the germline ends. The CDR3 loop spans 12 amino acids. The CDR3 protein is CSVSFDNYGYTF. CDR3 nucleotide sequence: TGCAGCGTCAGTTTCGACAACTATGGCTACACCTTC.

This clonotype was picked up many times. CDR3 protein: CATSITTGTGRYGYTF. The CDR3 DNA sequence: TGTGCCACCAGCATCACGACCGGGACAGGGCGTTATGGCTACACCTTC. The chain is built from TRBV15 and TRBJ1-2; TRBD1 aligns across 9 bases. Germline V CDR1 and CDR2: LNHNV, YYDKDF (reference sequence). V lost 4 bases, J lost 5 bases, and 11 bases stayed unmatched. The CDR3 has 16 amino acids.

This clonotype was recorded many times. V gene TRBV28 combines with J gene TRBJ2-7, with no clear D. This CDR3 contains 12 residues. Germline lookup yields CDR1 MDHEN and CDR2 SYDVKM. Trimming stripped 3 bases from V and 3 bases from J, with 6 bases between. The CDR3, as DNA: TGTGCCAGCAGTTTGCCCCGCTACGAGCAGTACTTC. As protein: CASSLPRYEQYF.

V and J are TRBV19 and TRBJ1-1; no clear D. Germline V lookup: CDR1 LNHDA, CDR2 SQIVND (reference sequence). The V gene lost 9 bases and the J gene lost 1 base, with 18 bases spanning the gap. The CDR3 is 15 residues long. The CDR3 nucleotides read TGTGCCAGCAGTCTTGCCAGAGTTGGGAACACTGAAGCTTTCTTT. Residues: CASSLARVGNTEAFF.

Many counts were recorded for this clonotype. V gene TRBV6-2 or TRBV6-3 combines with J gene TRBJ2-7; 9 bases agree with TRBD2. This CDR3 comprises 16 residues. Germline V gene data show CDR1 as MNHEY and CDR2 as SVGEGT. With V trimmed by 5 bases and J by 6 bases, 14 bases remained unmatched. This chain's CDR3 is CASSPAFAGGPGEQYF. The CDR3 DNA reads TGTGCCAGCAGTCCGGCGTTCGCGGGGGGGCCCGGCGAGCAGTACTTC.

This clonotype was observed at least ten times. The V call is TRBV5-1, the J call TRBJ1-6; no reliable D call. The V end was cut by 0 bases, the J end by 7 bases, with 11 bases between. Germline CDR1 SGHRS, CDR2 YFSETQ. The CDR3 loop spans 15 amino acids. Here the CDR3 DNA reads TGCGCCAGCAGCTTGGGGGCAGCAGAAAATTCACCCCTCCACTTT. The encoded protein is CASSLGAAENSPLHF.

This clonotype was seen many times. The rearrangement joins TRBV11-2 to TRBJ1-1; perhaps TRBD1 as D (5 bases). Trimming shortened V by 11 bases and J by 4 bases, and 17 bases separated the two germline ends. Germline-derived CDR1 and CDR2 are SGHAT and FQNNGV. This CDR3 is 13 amino acids long. The CDR3 spells CAQSRQGGTEAFF. The CDR3, as DNA: TGTGCCCAGTCGAGGCAGGGCGGCACTGAAGCTTTCTTT. The whole variable domain, filled in from reference TRBV11-2 and TRBJ1-1, reads EAGVAQSPRYKIIEKRQSVAFWCNPISGHATLYWYQQILGQGPKLLIQFQNNGVVDDSQLPKDRFSAERLKGVDSTLKIQPAKLEDSAVYLCAQSRQGGTEAFFGQGTRLTVV.

In this sample, this clonotype turned up many times. The V call is TRBV28, the J call TRBJ2-7; TRBD1 aligns across 7 bases. With 4 bases clipped from V and 3 bases from J, the junction kept 6 bases outside the gene matches. Germline values: CDR1 MDHEN, CDR2 SYDVKM. There are 14 residues in the CDR3. Here the CDR3 DNA reads TGTGCCAGCAGTTCCTCGGGACAGATCTACGAGCAGTACTTC. Protein: CASSSSGQIYEQYF. The full variable domain, completed using reference TRBV28 and TRBJ2-7, is DVKVTQSSRYLVKRTGEKVFLECVQDMDHENMFWYRQDPGLGLRLIYFSYDVKMKEKGDIPEGYSVSREKKERFSLILESASTNQTSMYLCASSSSGQIYEQYFGPGTRLTVT.

Of note for this clonotype: This may be a read error, as it is one base from a much larger clone. Since no conserved phenylalanine or tryptophan closes the CDR3, a read error is the likely cause. The CDR3 sequence is CSARRTDTQYY. The CDR3 DNA is TGCAGTGCTAGAAGGACAGATACGCAGTATTAT. The chain carries TRBV20-1 and TRBJ2-3; unclear D gene. Germline V gene data show CDR1 as DFQATT and CDR2 as SNEGSKA (reference sequence). The ends were cut back, 2 bases at V and 3 bases at J, with 3 bases in the middle. The CDR3 runs 11 residues.

This chain's CDR3 is CASSPGGKETQYF. CDR3 DNA sequence: TGTGCCAGCTCACCAGGGGGAAAAGAGACCCAGTACTTC. This rearrangement joins TRBV18 to TRBJ2-5; D could derive from TRBD1 or TRBD2 (5 bases each). The CDR3 sequence is 13 residues long. Per the germline V gene, CDR1 is KGHSH and CDR2 is LQKENI. The germline V and J ends were trimmed by 2 bases and 3 bases, with 7 bases remaining between them. Full variable domain (remainder filled in from reference TRBV18 and TRBJ2-5): NAGVMQNPRHLVRRRGQEARLRCSPMKGHSHVYWYRQLPEEGLKFMVYLQKENIIDESGMPKERFSAEFPKEGPSILRIQQVVRGDSAAYFCASSPGGKETQYFGPGTRLLVL.